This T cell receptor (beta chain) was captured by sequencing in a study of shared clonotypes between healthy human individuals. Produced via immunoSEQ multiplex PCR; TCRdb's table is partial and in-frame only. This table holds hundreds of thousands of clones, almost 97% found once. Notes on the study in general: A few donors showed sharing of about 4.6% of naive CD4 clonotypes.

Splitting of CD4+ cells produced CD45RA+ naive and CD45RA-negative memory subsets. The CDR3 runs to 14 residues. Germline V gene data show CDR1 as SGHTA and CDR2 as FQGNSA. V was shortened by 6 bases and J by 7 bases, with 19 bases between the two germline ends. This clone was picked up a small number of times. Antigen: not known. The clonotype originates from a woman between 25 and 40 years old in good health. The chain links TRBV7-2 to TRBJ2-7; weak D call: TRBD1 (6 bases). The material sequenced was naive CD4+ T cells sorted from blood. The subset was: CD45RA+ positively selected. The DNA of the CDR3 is TGTGCCAGCAGACAGGGTGGGAGTGGGGGTGAGCAGTACTTC. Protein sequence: CASRQGGSGGEQYF. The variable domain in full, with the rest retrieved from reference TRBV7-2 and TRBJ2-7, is GAGVSQSPSNKVTEKGKDVELRCDPISGHTALYWYRQSLGQGLEFLIYFQGNSAPDKSGLPSDRFSAERTGGSVSTLTIQRTQQEDSAVYLCASRQGGSGGEQYFGPGTRLTVT.